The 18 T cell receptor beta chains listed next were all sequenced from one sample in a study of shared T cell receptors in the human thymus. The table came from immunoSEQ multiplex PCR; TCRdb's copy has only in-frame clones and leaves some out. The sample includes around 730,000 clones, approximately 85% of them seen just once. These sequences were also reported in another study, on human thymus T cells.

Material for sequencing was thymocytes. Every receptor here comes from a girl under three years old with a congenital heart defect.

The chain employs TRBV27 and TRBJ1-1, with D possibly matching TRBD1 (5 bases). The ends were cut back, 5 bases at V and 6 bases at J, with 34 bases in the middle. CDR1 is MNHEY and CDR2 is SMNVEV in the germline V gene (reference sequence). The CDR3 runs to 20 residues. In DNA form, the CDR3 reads TGTGCCAGCAGTGCCCCCGGGGGATTCACCCCCAACCCACGGCTTGCTGAAGCTTTCTTT. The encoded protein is CASSAPGGFTPNPRLAEAFF.

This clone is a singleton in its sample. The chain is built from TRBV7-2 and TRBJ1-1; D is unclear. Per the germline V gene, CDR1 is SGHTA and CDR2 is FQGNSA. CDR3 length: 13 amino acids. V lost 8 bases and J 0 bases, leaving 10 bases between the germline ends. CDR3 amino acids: CASGLQLNTEAFF. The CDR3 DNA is TGTGCCAGCGGGCTACAGCTGAACACTGAAGCTTTCTTT.

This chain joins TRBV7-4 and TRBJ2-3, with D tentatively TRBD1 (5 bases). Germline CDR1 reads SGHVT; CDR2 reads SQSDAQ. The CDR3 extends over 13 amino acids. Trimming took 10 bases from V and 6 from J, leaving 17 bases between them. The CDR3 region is CATRTPDADTQYF. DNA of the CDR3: TGTGCCACCCGGACACCGGACGCGGATACGCAGTATTTT.

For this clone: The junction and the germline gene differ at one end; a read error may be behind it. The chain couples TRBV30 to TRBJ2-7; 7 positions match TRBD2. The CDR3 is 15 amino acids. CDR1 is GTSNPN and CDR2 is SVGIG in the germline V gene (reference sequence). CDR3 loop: CARSVGREIQDEQYF. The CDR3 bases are TGTGCCCGGAGTGTAGGGCGGGAGATTCAGGACGAGCAGTACTTC.

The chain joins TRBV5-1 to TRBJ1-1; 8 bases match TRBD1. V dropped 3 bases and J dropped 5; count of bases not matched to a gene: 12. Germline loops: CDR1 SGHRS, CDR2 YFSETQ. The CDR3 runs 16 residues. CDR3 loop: CASSSEGDRQHTEAFF. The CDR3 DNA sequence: TGCGCCAGCAGCTCGGAAGGGGACAGGCAACATACTGAAGCTTTCTTT.

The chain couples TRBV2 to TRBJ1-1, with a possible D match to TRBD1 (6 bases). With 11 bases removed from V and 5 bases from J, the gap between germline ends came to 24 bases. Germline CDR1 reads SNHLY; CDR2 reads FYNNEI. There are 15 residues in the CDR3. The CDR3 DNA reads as TGTGCCCGAGGGGGAATCAGAGGAGAACAAACTGAAGCTTTCTTT. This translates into CARGGIRGEQTEAFF.

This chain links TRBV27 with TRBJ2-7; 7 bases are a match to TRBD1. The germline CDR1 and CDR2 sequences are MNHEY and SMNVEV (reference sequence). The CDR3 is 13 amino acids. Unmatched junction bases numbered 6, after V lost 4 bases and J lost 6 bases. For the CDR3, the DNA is TGTGCCAGCAGTTCGGGGACAGACCTCGAGCAGTACTTC. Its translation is CASSSGTDLEQYF.

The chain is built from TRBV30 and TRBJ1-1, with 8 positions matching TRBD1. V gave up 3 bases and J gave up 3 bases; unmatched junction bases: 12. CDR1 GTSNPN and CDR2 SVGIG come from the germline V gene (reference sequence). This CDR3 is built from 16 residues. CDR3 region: CAWRVPPETGDTEAFF. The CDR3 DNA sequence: TGTGCCTGGAGAGTACCCCCCGAGACAGGGGACACTGAAGCTTTCTTT.

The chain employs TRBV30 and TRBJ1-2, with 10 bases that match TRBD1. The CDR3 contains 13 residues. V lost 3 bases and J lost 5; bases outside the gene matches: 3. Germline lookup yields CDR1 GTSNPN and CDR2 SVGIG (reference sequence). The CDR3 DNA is TGTGCCTGGAGGGGGACAGGGGAGTATGGCTACACCTTC. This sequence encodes CAWRGTGEYGYTF.

The DNA for the CDR3 is TGTGCCAGTAGTATAGCGACAGGGAACCCCTCAACTAATGAAAAACTGTTTTTT. Translated: CASSIATGNPSTNEKLFF. The chain recombines TRBV19 with TRBJ1-4; the match to TRBD1 covers 7 bases. Germline V gene lookup returns CDR1 LNHDA and CDR2 SQIVND (reference sequence). The CDR3 loop spans 18 amino acids. The J segment lost 0 bases and the V segment lost 1 base, leaving 8 bases of the junction unmatched.

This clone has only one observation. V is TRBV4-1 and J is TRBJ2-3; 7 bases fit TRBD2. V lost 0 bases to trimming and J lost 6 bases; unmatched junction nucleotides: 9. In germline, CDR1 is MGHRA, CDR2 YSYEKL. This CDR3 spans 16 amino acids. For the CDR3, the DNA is TGCGCCAGCAGCCAAGATCAGGCGGGGGAAAGGGATACGCAGTATTTT. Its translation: CASSQDQAGERDTQYF.

The CDR3 loop is CASSLYAEGLEQFF. As DNA, the CDR3 is TGTGCCAGCAGCTTATACGCGGAAGGCCTTGAGCAGTTCTTC. The rearrangement links TRBV7-6 to TRBJ2-1; D gene unclear. The germline CDR1 and CDR2 sequences are SGHVS and FNYEAQ. The CDR3 loop spans 14 amino acids. The germline V and J ends were trimmed by 2 bases and 9 bases, with 14 bases remaining between them.

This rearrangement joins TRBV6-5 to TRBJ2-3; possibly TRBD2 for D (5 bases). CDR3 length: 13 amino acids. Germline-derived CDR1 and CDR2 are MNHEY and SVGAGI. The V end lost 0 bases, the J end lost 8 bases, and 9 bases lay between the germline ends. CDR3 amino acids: CASSYSFEGTQYF. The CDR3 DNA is TGTGCCAGCAGTTACTCGTTTGAGGGTACGCAGTATTTT.

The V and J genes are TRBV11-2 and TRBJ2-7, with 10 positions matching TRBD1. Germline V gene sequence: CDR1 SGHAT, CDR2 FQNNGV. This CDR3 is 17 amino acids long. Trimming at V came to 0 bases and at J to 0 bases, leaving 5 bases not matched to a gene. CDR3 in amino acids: CASSLDGRDRGSYEQYF. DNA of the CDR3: TGTGCCAGCAGCTTAGACGGGCGGGACAGGGGCTCCTACGAGCAGTACTTC.

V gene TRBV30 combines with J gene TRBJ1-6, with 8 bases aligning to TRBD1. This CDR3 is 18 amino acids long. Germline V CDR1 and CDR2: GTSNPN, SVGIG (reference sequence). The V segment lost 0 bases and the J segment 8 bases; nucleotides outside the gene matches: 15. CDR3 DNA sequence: TGTGCCTGGAGTGTATCTCAGGGGGCGGGAAAGAGGGATTCACCCCTCCACTTT. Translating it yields CAWSVSQGAGKRDSPLHF.

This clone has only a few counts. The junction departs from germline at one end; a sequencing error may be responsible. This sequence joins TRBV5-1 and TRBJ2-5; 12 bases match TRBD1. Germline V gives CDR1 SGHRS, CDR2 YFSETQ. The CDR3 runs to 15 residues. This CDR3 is CASTLGTGGSETQYF. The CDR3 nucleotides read TGCGCCAGCACCTTGGGGACAGGGGGCTCTGAGACCCAGTACTTC.

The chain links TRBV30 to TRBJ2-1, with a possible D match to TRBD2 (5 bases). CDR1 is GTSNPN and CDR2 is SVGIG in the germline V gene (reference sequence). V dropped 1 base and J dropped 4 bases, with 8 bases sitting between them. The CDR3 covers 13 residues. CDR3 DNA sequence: TGTGCCTGGAGTGGGGCGGGTTACAATGAGCAGTTCTTC. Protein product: CAWSGAGYNEQFF.

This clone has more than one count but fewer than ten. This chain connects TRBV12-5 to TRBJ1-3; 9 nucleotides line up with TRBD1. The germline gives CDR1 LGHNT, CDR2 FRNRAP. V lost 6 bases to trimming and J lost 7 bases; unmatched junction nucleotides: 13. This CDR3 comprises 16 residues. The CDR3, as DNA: TGTGCTAGTGGGGGATGGGGACAGGGTAGGGGGAACACCATATATTTT. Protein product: CASGGWGQGRGNTIYF.